Shown below are 30 T cell receptor beta chains from a single sample sequenced in a study of blood T cells in healthy people across ages. A J-beta primer mix and a sample-barcoded 5' primer were used in a second PCR of about 7 to 12 cycles. In TCRdb, the 5' RACE reads were re-called with MiXCR into one record per CDR3 protein. The sample comprises hundreds of thousands of distinct CDR3 sequences, over 45% of which are singletons, and roughly 30% rests with the top ten. Sequencing was performed on blood. The receptor set was obtained from a woman aged 60-70 years in good health.

This chain links TRBV7-2 with TRBJ2-7; perhaps TRBD2 as D (5 bases). From germline, CDR1 is SGHTA and CDR2 FQGNSA. V gave up 2 bases and J gave up 5 bases, with 19 bases separating them. The CDR3 is 16 residues long. The CDR3 here is CASSLRTGHPVDEQYF. CDR3 nucleotides: TGTGCCAGCAGCTTAAGGACTGGGCACCCCGTCGACGAGCAGTACTTC.

This chain uses TRBV5-8 with TRBJ2-7; no clear D. The CDR3 contains 15 residues. CDR1 is SGHTS, CDR2 YDEGEE, per germline. Trimming took off 8 bases at V and 7 bases at J, with 25 bases between the two ends. The CDR3: CASGQRWNLGGEQYF. In DNA form, the CDR3 reads TGTGCCAGTGGGCAAAGATGGAATTTGGGTGGTGAGCAGTACTTC.

This clonotype was seen only once. V usage is TRBV6-2 or TRBV6-3 and J usage is TRBJ1-2; D gene uncertain. CDR3 size: 14 residues. Trimming stripped 5 bases from V and 8 bases from J, with 18 bases between. CDR1 is MNHEY and CDR2 is SVGEGT in the germline V gene. CDR3 sequence: CASSPSGLASGYTF. Written as DNA, the CDR3 is TGTGCCAGCAGTCCCTCAGGATTAGCCTCCGGCTACACCTTC.

The chain couples TRBV19 to TRBJ2-3; no clear D. Germline V gene sequence: CDR1 LNHDA, CDR2 SQIVND (reference sequence). V was shortened by 3 bases and J by 3 bases, with 7 bases between the two germline ends. The CDR3 is 13 amino acids. CDR3 DNA: TGTGCCAGTAGTATCGACGGGACAGATACGCAGTATTTT. Residues: CASSIDGTDTQYF.

This clonotype has only a few counts. The rearrangement joins TRBV7-9 to TRBJ2-1; TRBD2 agrees at 9 bases. The CDR3 runs to 14 residues. J gave up 3 bases and V 6 bases, and 3 bases lay outside the gene matches. Germline V CDR1 and CDR2: SEHNR, FQNEAQ (reference sequence). The CDR3 spells CASSNSGSYNEQFF. The CDR3 DNA follows: TGTGCCAGCAGTAATAGCGGGAGCTACAATGAGCAGTTCTTC.

The table lists this clonotype with a few counts. The J gene is TRBJ2-1, the V gene TRBV5-1; D gene ambiguous. The germline gives CDR1 SGHRS, CDR2 YFSETQ. Between the trimmed V and J ends, which lost 3 bases and 7 bases, there was a span of 11 bases. The CDR3 extends over 13 amino acids. The CDR3 DNA follows: TGCGCCAGCAGCTACACCCCACAAAATGAGCAGTTCTTC. Protein: CASSYTPQNEQFF.

The CDR3 here is CASSVWGSQETQYF. CDR3 in DNA: TGTGCCAGCAGTGTTTGGGGGTCCCAAGAGACCCAGTACTTC. The chain is built from TRBV2 and TRBJ2-5; D possibly matches TRBD1 or TRBD2 (5 bases each). The CDR3 spans 14 residues. The germline V gene has CDR1 SNHLY and CDR2 FYNNEI. The V end was cut by 4 bases, the J end by 1 base, with 10 bases between.

This clonotype was counted between two and nine times. The chain links TRBV29-1 to TRBJ2-1, with a possible D match to TRBD2 (6 bases). Per germline, CDR1 SQVTM and CDR2 ANQGSEA. Trimming cost V 4 bases and J 8 bases, with 9 bases left between them. This CDR3 has 11 residues. As DNA, the CDR3 is TGCAGCGTTGGGCGGGGAGATGAGCAGTTCTTC. Translated: CSVGRGDEQFF.

The V and J genes are TRBV28 and TRBJ2-1; D might be TRBD2 (6 bases). V dropped 4 bases and J dropped 5 bases, with 12 bases sitting between them. CDR3 length: 14 amino acids. The germline gives CDR1 MDHEN, CDR2 SYDVKM. The CDR3 spells CASSSSGSHNEQFF. For the CDR3, the DNA is TGTGCCAGCAGTTCCAGCGGGTCACACAATGAGCAGTTCTTC.

The chain combines TRBV6-5 with TRBJ2-7, with D possibly TRBD2 on 5 matching bases. The germline V and J ends were trimmed by 6 bases and 3 bases, with 12 bases remaining between them. The V gene's germline CDR1 is MNHEY and CDR2 SVGAGI. The CDR3 runs to 13 residues. CDR3 in amino acids: CASSRPGNYEQYF. The CDR3 DNA follows: TGTGCCAGCAGCCGGCCGGGAAACTACGAGCAGTACTTC.

This clonotype was counted many times. The rearrangement joins TRBV5-1 to TRBJ2-7; D is unclear. The germline CDR1 and CDR2 sequences are SGHRS and YFSETQ. This CDR3 has 14 amino acids. Trimming pared 0 bases from V and 2 bases from J, leaving 9 bases between. CDR3 region: CASSLELGTYEQYF. In nucleotides, the CDR3 is TGCGCCAGCAGCTTGGAGTTGGGGACCTACGAGCAGTACTTC.

Here the CDR3 reads CASSLEGSGMRTDTQYF. As DNA, the CDR3 is TGTGCCAGCAGCTTAGAGGGCAGTGGAATGAGGACAGATACGCAGTATTTT. The chain carries TRBV7-2 and TRBJ2-3; D unclear. Germline-derived CDR1 and CDR2 are SGHTA and FQGNSA. V lost 1 base and J 3 bases, leaving 17 bases between the germline ends. The CDR3 extends over 17 amino acids. The whole variable domain, remainder taken from reference TRBV7-2 and TRBJ2-3, is GAGVSQSPSNKVTEKGKDVELRCDPISGHTALYWYRQSLGQGLEFLIYFQGNSAPDKSGLPSDRFSAERTGGSVSTLTIQRTQQEDSAVYLCASSLEGSGMRTDTQYFGPGTRLTVL.

The chain combines TRBV27 with TRBJ1-2, with 7 bases fitting TRBD1. V was pared by 6 bases and J by 4 bases, with 5 bases of the junction left unmatched. The CDR3 is made up of 13 amino acids. The germline V gene has CDR1 MNHEY and CDR2 SMNVEV (reference sequence). The CDR3 spells CASSTTGSYGYTF. For the CDR3, the DNA is TGTGCCAGCAGCACGACAGGGAGCTATGGCTACACCTTC.

The chain joins TRBV24-1 to TRBJ2-5; TRBD2 agrees at 7 bases. Germline V lookup: CDR1 KGHDR, CDR2 SFDVKD. The CDR3 sequence is 15 residues long. V shed 4 bases and J 3 bases; nucleotides not matched to a gene: 7. The CDR3 nucleotides are TGTGCCACCAGTGAACCTCCTGGGAGGGAAGAGACCCAGTACTTC. Residues: CATSEPPGREETQYF.

V gene TRBV12-3 or TRBV12-4 combines with J gene TRBJ1-4; possible D gene TRBD1, 6 bases. This CDR3 comprises 14 residues. Trimming removed 6 bases from V and 7 bases from J, with 15 bases in between. As DNA, the CDR3 is TGTGCCAGCAGGTCCGGGACACAGACTGAAAAACTGTTTTTT. Protein product: CASRSGTQTEKLFF.

The rearrangement joins TRBV29-1 to TRBJ2-7; possible D gene TRBD2, 6 bases. The DNA end is a closer match to TRBJ2-5, so the J assignment may be wrong. The CDR3 runs to 13 residues. The germline V gene encodes CDR1 SQVTM and CDR2 ANQGSEA. The CDR3 sequence: CSAADGGTETQYF. The CDR3 DNA sequence: TGCAGCGCTGCCGACGGGGGTACCGAGACCCAGTACTTC.

The V gene is TRBV5-1, the J gene TRBJ2-1; a weak D match, TRBD2 (7 bases). V was trimmed by 0 bases and J by 8 bases, leaving 12 bases between them. The CDR3 covers 14 residues. Germline CDR1 reads SGHRS; CDR2 reads YFSETQ. CDR3 nucleotide sequence: TGCGCCAGCAGCTTGGCGGCGGGGGCAGATGAGCAGTTCTTC. It translates to CASSLAAGADEQFF.

The gene calls are TRBV6-5 and TRBJ1-2, with D possibly matching TRBD1 (5 bases). Germline CDR1 and CDR2: MNHEY and SVGAGI. Between the trimmed V and J ends, which lost 0 bases and 8 bases, there was a span of 10 bases. The CDR3 covers 13 residues. The CDR3 nucleotides are TGTGCCAGCAGTTACTCGGGACTTTCCGGCTACACCTTC. It encodes CASSYSGLSGYTF.

This clonotype showed up just a few times. V and J are TRBV5-1 and TRBJ2-1; 14 bases align to TRBD2. This CDR3 has 15 residues. In germline, CDR1 is SGHRS, CDR2 YFSETQ. The junction had 2 bases not matched to a gene; V was cut back by 3 bases and J by 6 bases. CDR3 sequence: CASSSTSGRANEQFF. In DNA, the CDR3 is TGCGCCAGCAGCTCGACTAGCGGGAGGGCCAATGAGCAGTTCTTC.

This rearrangement joins TRBV7-6 to TRBJ1-4; no definite D call. This CDR3 spans 15 amino acids. From germline, CDR1 is SGHVS and CDR2 FNYEAQ. Trimming left V 2 bases short and J 5 bases short, with 12 bases between. CDR3 DNA: TGTGCCAGCAGCTTAAGACGGACGGACAATGAAAAACTGTTTTTT. As protein: CASSLRRTDNEKLFF. Based on the CDR3 plus reference TRBV7-6 and TRBJ1-4, the full variable domain is GAGVSQSPRYKVTKRGQDVALRCDPISGHVSLYWYRQALGQGPEFLTYFNYEAQQDKSGLPNDRFSAERPEGSISTLTIQRTEQRDSAMYRCASSLRRTDNEKLFFGSGTQLSVL.

The chain is built from TRBV15 and TRBJ2-1; possibly TRBD1 for D (6 bases). Germline assignment: CDR1 LNHNV and CDR2 YYDKDF (reference sequence). V was cut by 3 bases and J by 10 bases, with 13 bases left in between. CDR3 size: 13 residues. The CDR3, as DNA: TGTGCCACCAGCAGCGGGGACACCTACGAGCAGTTCTTC. Residues: CATSSGDTYEQFF.

The rearrangement links TRBV2 to TRBJ1-2; weak D call: TRBD1 (6 bases). CDR1 and CDR2 (germline): SNHLY, FYNNEI. The CDR3 spans 15 residues. V dropped 4 bases and J dropped 3 bases, with 15 bases sitting between them. The CDR3 spells CASSAVQGADYGYTF. As DNA, the CDR3 is TGTGCCAGCAGTGCCGTACAGGGCGCCGACTATGGCTACACCTTC.

The V and J genes are TRBV4-2 and TRBJ2-7, with TRBD2 identical over 11 bases. The CDR3 has 16 residues. V shed 4 bases, J shed 2 bases, and the junction held 7 bases outside the gene matches. Looked up from germline, CDR1 is LGHNA and CDR2 is YNFKEQ. The CDR3 DNA is TGTGCCAGCAGCCGAGAGGTAGCGGGAGGGCCCTACGAGCAGTACTTC. Translation: CASSREVAGGPYEQYF.

This clonotype was recorded a few times. The V and J genes are TRBV6-2 or TRBV6-3 and TRBJ2-5; 13 bases are a match to TRBD2. The length of the CDR3 is 14 residues. CDR1 MNHEY and CDR2 SVGEGT come from the germline V gene. The V gene end was trimmed by 5 bases and the J gene end by 8 bases; junction bases not matched to a gene: 5. CDR3 sequence (DNA): TGTGCCAGCAGTCCGGGACTAGCGGGAATCACCCAGTACTTC. It codes for CASSPGLAGITQYF.

This clonotype was counted between two and nine times. V gene TRBV29-1 combines with J gene TRBJ2-7; D is uncertain. Per the germline V gene, CDR1 is SQVTM and CDR2 is ANQGSEA. This CDR3 has 12 amino acids. Trimming pared 7 bases from V and 0 bases from J, leaving 10 bases between. The CDR3 protein is CSAYTSSYEQYF. In DNA, the CDR3 is TGCAGCGCTTACACGAGCTCCTACGAGCAGTACTTC.

This sequence joins TRBV7-2 and TRBJ2-5; D is uncertain. The J call may be incorrect, as the DNA end agrees better with TRBJ2-7. CDR1 and CDR2 from the germline V gene are SGHTA and FQGNSA. This CDR3 contains 12 residues. CDR3 DNA: TGTGCCAGCAGCTCTAACATCTACGAGCAGTACTTC. Translation gives CASSSNIYEQYF.

The chain joins TRBV7-2 to TRBJ2-7; 12 nucleotides align to TRBD2. The V gene's germline CDR1 is SGHTA and CDR2 FQGNSA. The trim removed 5 bases at V and 0 bases at J, leaving 8 bases unmatched. This CDR3 comprises 17 residues. The CDR3 DNA follows: TGTGCCAGCAGCAGGACTAGCGGGGTTTCCAGCTCCTACGAGCAGTACTTC. It is translated as CASSRTSGVSSSYEQYF.

The genes are TRBV25-1 and TRBJ2-7; 7 positions match TRBD2. In germline, CDR1 is MGHDK, CDR2 SYGVNS. V dropped 7 bases and J dropped 6; count of bases not matched to a gene: 9. This CDR3 spans 13 amino acids. CDR3 residues: CASKRRWGGEQYF. CDR3 bases: TGTGCCAGCAAGAGGCGTTGGGGGGGCGAGCAGTACTTC.

This clonotype has only a few counts. The chain uses TRBV24-1 and TRBJ2-1; 9 bases are shared with TRBD2. The CDR3 covers 18 residues. V trimming: 0 bases; J trimming: 2 bases; junction bases outside the gene matches: 7. From germline, CDR1 is KGHDR and CDR2 SFDVKD. CDR3 residues: CATSDLQAPSGTYNEQFF. CDR3 nucleotide sequence: TGTGCCACCAGTGATTTGCAGGCCCCTAGCGGGACCTACAATGAGCAGTTCTTC.

The chain uses TRBV4-2 and TRBJ2-1; 9 nucleotides match TRBD2. Losses at the gene ends were 3 bases for V and 2 bases for J; bases not matched to a gene: 5. CDR1 and CDR2 from the germline V gene are LGHNA and YNFKEQ. The CDR3 extends over 16 amino acids. This CDR3 is CASSHSGLAAYNEQFF. The CDR3 DNA reads as TGTGCCAGCAGCCATTCGGGACTAGCCGCCTACAATGAGCAGTTCTTC.